The 21 T cell receptor beta chains presented below share a single source sample, sequenced in a study of T-cell memory formation after mild COVID-19. MiXCR, run by TCRdb on the 5' RACE reads, gives a single entry per CDR3 protein. The sample consists of about 320,000 distinct CDR3 sequences, 14% of them appearing once. The specimen sequenced was PBMCs or a T cell subset sorted from them (not recorded which). The receptors here all came from a man younger than 35 who had mild COVID-19 (a few samples of this study predate the infection). Cell type and time point are not known.

The chain employs TRBV3-1 and TRBJ1-4, with D unresolved. V was clipped by 1 base and J by 7 bases, with 10 bases between them. This CDR3 is built from 14 residues. CDR1 LGHDT and CDR2 YNNKEL come from the germline V gene (reference sequence). The CDR3 here is CASSQGGIGEKLFF. CDR3 bases: TGTGCCAGCAGCCAAGGTGGGATCGGTGAAAAACTGTTTTTT. The full variable domain, completed using reference TRBV3-1 and TRBJ1-4, is DTAVSQTPKYLVTQMGNDKSIKCEQNLGHDTMYWYKQDSKKFLKIMFSYNNKELIINETVPNRFSPKSPDKAHLNLHINSLELGDSAVYFCASSQGGIGEKLFFGSGTQLSVL.

At least ten counts were recorded for this clonotype. The chain recombines TRBV7-9 with TRBJ2-3; no firm D call. The CDR3 contains 12 residues. Germline CDR1 is SEHNR and CDR2 is FQNEAQ (reference sequence). Deletions cut 2 bases from V and 6 bases from J, with 6 bases between. CDR3 in amino acids: CASSLSSDTQYF. As DNA, the CDR3 is TGTGCCAGCAGCTTAAGTTCCGATACGCAGTATTTT.

This clonotype was detected only a few times. CDR3 loop: CASSLRSYNEQFF. The CDR3 region has the DNA TGTGCCAGCAGCTTAAGGAGTTACAATGAGCAGTTCTTC. The rearrangement links TRBV7-2 to TRBJ2-1; D ambiguous. Germline loops: CDR1 SGHTA, CDR2 FQGNSA. The length of the CDR3 is 13 residues. V dropped 2 bases and J dropped 4 bases, with 6 bases sitting between them.

This clonotype has just a few counts. The V gene is TRBV28, the J gene TRBJ2-7; no clear D gene. Germline assignment: CDR1 MDHEN and CDR2 SYDVKM. The length of the CDR3 is 13 residues. Trimming took 5 bases from V and 3 from J, leaving 11 bases between them. CDR3 coding DNA: TGTGCCAGCAGTCCCCATCCCCTCTACGAGCAGTACGTC. Residues: CASSPHPLYEQYV.

This clonotype was counted at least ten times. The rearrangement uses TRBV7-3 and TRBJ2-1, with D perhaps given as TRBD1 or TRBD2 (5 bases each). The V end was cut by 1 base, the J end by 4 bases, with 20 bases between. CDR1 and CDR2 (germline): SGHTA, FQGTGA. The CDR3 spans 18 residues. The CDR3 DNA reads as TGTGCCAGCAGCTTAAGAGGGGACCGCCTCACTTCGTACAATGAGCAGTTCTTC. It specifies CASSLRGDRLTSYNEQFF.

The V and J genes are TRBV5-1 and TRBJ2-3; 9 bases are shared with TRBD2. CDR1 and CDR2 (germline): SGHRS, YFSETQ. The CDR3 is 17 residues long. After removal of 2 bases from V and 5 bases from J, the junction contained 12 bases not matched to a gene. CDR3 residues: CASSLGRRGGLGDTQYF. DNA of the CDR3: TGCGCCAGCAGCTTAGGTCGGCGGGGGGGCCTTGGAGATACGCAGTATTTT.

This chain joins TRBV13 and TRBJ2-3; D is undetermined. Germline-derived CDR1 and CDR2 are PRHDT and FYEKMQ (reference sequence). This CDR3 has 13 amino acids. The V gene lost 3 bases and the J gene lost 4 bases, with 8 bases spanning the gap. CDR3 bases: TGTGCCAGCAGCTTGGAAACGGCAGATACGCAGTATTTT. Translation: CASSLETADTQYF.

The chain recombines TRBV5-1 with TRBJ2-7; the D gene could be TRBD1 or TRBD2 (5 bases each). Germline CDR1 reads SGHRS; CDR2 reads YFSETQ. With 5 bases removed from V and 5 bases from J, the gap between germline ends came to 14 bases. The CDR3 contains 13 residues. CDR3 DNA: TGCGCCAGCAGTTCCGGCCCGGGACACGAGCAGTACGTC. Its protein is CASSSGPGHEQYV.

The rearrangement joins TRBV7-2 to TRBJ2-1; D is undetermined. The CDR3 consists of 12 residues. Germline assignment: CDR1 SGHTA and CDR2 FQGNSA. Deletions cut 1 base from V and 9 bases from J, with 7 bases between. For the CDR3, the DNA is TGTGCCAGCAGCTTAGGTGGGATTGAGCAGTTCTTC. Amino acid sequence: CASSLGGIEQFF.

The rearrangement links TRBV10-3 to TRBJ2-3, with TRBD2 identical over 8 bases. The CDR3 sequence is 13 residues long. Germline lookup yields CDR1 ENHRY and CDR2 SYGVKD. Germline trimming cut 7 bases from V and 4 bases from J; bases unmatched to any gene: 4. The CDR3 nucleotides are TGTGCCATCAACGGGGGGGCGGCAGATACGCAGTATTTT. Translated: CAINGGAADTQYF.

V gene TRBV7-2 combines with J gene TRBJ2-7, with 12 positions matching TRBD1. Germline V lookup: CDR1 SGHTA, CDR2 FQGNSA. The CDR3 is made up of 16 amino acids. J gave up 7 bases and V 6 bases, and 13 bases lay outside the gene matches. This CDR3 is CASSRDPGQGAREQYV. As DNA, the CDR3 is TGTGCCAGCAGTCGCGACCCGGGACAGGGGGCGAGGGAGCAGTACGTC.

This clonotype was picked up a small number of times. The CDR3 protein is CSARTGDQPQHF. The CDR3 DNA sequence: TGCAGTGCTAGAACAGGGGACCAGCCCCAGCATTTT. This sequence joins TRBV20-1 and TRBJ1-5; 7 bases are a match to TRBD1. Looked up from germline, CDR1 is DFQATT and CDR2 is SNEGSKA (reference sequence). The length of the CDR3 is 12 residues. V trimming: 2 bases; J trimming: 7 bases; junction bases outside the gene matches: 2.

This clonotype occurred a few times. The chain is built from TRBV7-2 and TRBJ1-1, with 7 bases lining up with TRBD1. Looked up from germline, CDR1 is SGHTA and CDR2 is FQGNSA. After removal of 6 bases from V and 3 bases from J, the junction contained 10 bases not matched to a gene. This CDR3 is 15 amino acids long. The CDR3 sequence is CASRNTGAGDTEAFF. Written as DNA, the CDR3 is TGTGCCAGCAGGAACACAGGGGCGGGGGACACTGAAGCTTTCTTT.

The V call is TRBV3-1, the J call TRBJ2-5; D remains ambiguous. The germline V gene encodes CDR1 LGHDT and CDR2 YNNKEL (reference sequence). V dropped 1 base and J dropped 1 base, with 7 bases sitting between them. This CDR3 spans 14 amino acids. In DNA form, the CDR3 reads TGTGCCAGCAGCCAAGCTAGACCCCAAGAGACCCAGTACTTC. Amino acid sequence: CASSQARPQETQYF.

This clonotype has a handful of counts. V gene TRBV28 combines with J gene TRBJ2-1; TRBD1 matches 9 bases. Germline V gives CDR1 MDHEN, CDR2 SYDVKM. Unmatched junction bases numbered 6, after V lost 6 bases and J lost 6 bases. The CDR3 is made up of 14 amino acids. The CDR3 reads CASRTWGQGNEQFF. The CDR3, as DNA: TGTGCCAGCAGAACATGGGGACAGGGCAATGAGCAGTTCTTC.

The V and J genes are TRBV5-4 and TRBJ1-6; D unresolved. The CDR3 extends over 13 amino acids. Trimming pared 4 bases from V and 7 bases from J, leaving 9 bases between. The germline V gene encodes CDR1 SGHNT and CDR2 YYREEE (reference sequence). The CDR3 protein is CASSGEGNSPLHF. CDR3 in DNA: TGTGCCAGCAGCGGGGAAGGGAATTCACCCCTCCACTTT.

This clonotype was found once. The chain joins TRBV29-1 to TRBJ1-6; D is possibly TRBD1 (5 bases). CDR1 SQVTM and CDR2 ANQGSEA come from the germline V gene. The CDR3 has 15 amino acids. Trimming took off 5 bases at V and 10 bases at J, with 21 bases between the two ends. CDR3 residues: CSVTLSQGTNSPLHF. For the CDR3, the DNA is TGCAGCGTTACCCTCTCCCAGGGTACTAACTCACCCCTCCACTTT. Full variable domain (remainder filled in from reference TRBV29-1 and TRBJ1-6): SAVISQKPSRDICQRGTSLTIQCQVDSQVTMMFWYRQQPGQSLTLIATANQGSEATYESGFVIDKFPISRPNLTFSTLTVSNMSPEDSSIYLCSVTLSQGTNSPLHFGNGTRLTVT.

The table lists this clonotype with many counts. The chain has TRBV9 and TRBJ1-1; a possible D gene is TRBD1 (5 bases). CDR1 is SGDLS and CDR2 is YYNGEE in the germline V gene. The CDR3 is made up of 14 amino acids. V lost 4 bases and J lost 0, with 10 bases in between. The CDR3 loop is CASSLGTVNTEAFF. CDR3 coding DNA: TGTGCCAGCAGCCTCGGGACGGTGAACACTGAAGCTTTCTTT.

A few counts support this clonotype. The chain is built from TRBV4-3 and TRBJ2-5; 12 nucleotides match TRBD2. The CDR3 contains 16 residues. Trimming removed 4 bases from V and 2 bases from J; junction bases left unmatched: 5. The germline CDR1 and CDR2 sequences are LGHNA and YSLEER. CDR3 region: CASSPRLAGVQETQYF. CDR3 nucleotide sequence: TGCGCCAGCAGCCCGCGACTAGCGGGGGTACAAGAGACCCAGTACTTC.

The chain combines TRBV18 with TRBJ2-6; D is undetermined. Germline values: CDR1 KGHSH, CDR2 LQKENI. Trimming removed 2 bases at V and 0 bases at J, with 5 bases between. The length of the CDR3 is 15 residues. The CDR3, as DNA: TGTGCCAGCTCACCAGTAAGCTCTGGGGCCAACGTCCTGACTTTC. This translates into CASSPVSSGANVLTF.

The gene calls are TRBV29-1 and TRBJ2-3, with 8 bases lining up with TRBD1. Germline CDR1 is SQVTM and CDR2 is ANQGSEA. CDR3 length: 13 residues. The trim removed 6 bases at V and 6 bases at J, leaving 8 bases unmatched. The CDR3 bases are TGCAGCGTCGCTCAGGGGGCATTTGATACGCAGTATTTT. Protein: CSVAQGAFDTQYF.